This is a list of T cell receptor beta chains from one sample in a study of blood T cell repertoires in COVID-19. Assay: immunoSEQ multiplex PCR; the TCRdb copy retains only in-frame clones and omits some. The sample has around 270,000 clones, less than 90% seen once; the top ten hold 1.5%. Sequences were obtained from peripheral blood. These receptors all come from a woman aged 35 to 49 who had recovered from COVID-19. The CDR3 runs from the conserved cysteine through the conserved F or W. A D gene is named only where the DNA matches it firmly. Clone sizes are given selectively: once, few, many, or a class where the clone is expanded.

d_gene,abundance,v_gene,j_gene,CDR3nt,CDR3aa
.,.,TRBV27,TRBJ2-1,TGTGCCAGCAGTCTATCGGCGGGGTCCTACAATGAGCAGTTCTTC,CASSLSAGSYNEQFF
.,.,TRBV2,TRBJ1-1,TGTGCCAGCAGTGCCGAGGCTGAAGCTTTCTTT,CASSAEAEAFF
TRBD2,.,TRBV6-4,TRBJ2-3,TGTGCCAGCAATAAGGACGCTAGCGGGGGTGATACGCAGTATTTT,CASNKDASGGDTQYF
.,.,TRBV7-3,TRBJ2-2,TGTGCCAGCAGGGACCCAGGGGATCAAACCGGGGAGCTGTTTTTT,CASRDPGDQTGELFF
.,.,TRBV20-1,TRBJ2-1,TGCAGTGCTAGTTTGACTGGTTACCTGGATGAGCAGTTCTTC,CSASLTGYLDEQFF
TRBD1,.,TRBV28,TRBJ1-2,TGTGCCAGCAGTGTCTCGACAGGGGCCGGCTACACCTTC,CASSVSTGAGYTF
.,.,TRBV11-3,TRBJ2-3,TGTGCCAGCAGCTTAGAGGGCTCCGGTCTAGATACGCAGTATTTT,CASSLEGSGLDTQYF
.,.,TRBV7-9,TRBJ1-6,TGTGCCAGCATGCCCGGTTCCTATAATTCACCCCTCCACTTT,CASMPGSYNSPLHF
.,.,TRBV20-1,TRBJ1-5,TGCAGTGCCAGTGACACACCCGGCAATCAGCCCCAGCATTTT,CSASDTPGNQPQHF
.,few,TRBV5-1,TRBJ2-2,TGCGCCAGCAGCTTCGGCCCGGGTAATCCCGGGGAGCTGTTTTTT,CASSFGPGNPGELFF
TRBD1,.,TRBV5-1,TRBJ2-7,TGCGCCAGCAGCCCGCCGACCGGCCGGGGACAGCGCACCTACGAGCAGTACTTC,CASSPPTGRGQRTYEQYF
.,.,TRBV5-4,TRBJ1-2,TGTGCCAGCAGCTTGGGCAGAACCCAAGGCTACACCTTC,CASSLGRTQGYTF
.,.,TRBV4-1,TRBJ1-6,TGCGCCAGCAGCCAAGCCCCTCGGGGCTATAATTCACCCCTCCACTTT,CASSQAPRGYNSPLHF
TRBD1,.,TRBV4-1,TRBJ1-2,TGCGCCAGCAGGGAGACAGGGGACTATGGCTACACCTTC,CASRETGDYGYTF
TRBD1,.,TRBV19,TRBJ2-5,TGTGCCAGTAGTACGCCCCACCGAGGGACAGCTGAGACCCAGTACTTC,CASSTPHRGTAETQYF
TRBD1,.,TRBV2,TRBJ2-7,TGTGCCAGTGGACAGGTTTACGAGCAGTACTTC,CASGQVYEQYF
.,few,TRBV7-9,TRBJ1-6,TGTGCCAGCAGCGGTGGAGGGGGGGAATACCATTCACCCCTCCACTTT,CASSGGGGEYHSPLHF
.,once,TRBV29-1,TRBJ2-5,TGCAGCGTTGTTAAGGGGGGGGTCCAAGAGACCCAGTACTTC,CSVVKGGVQETQYF
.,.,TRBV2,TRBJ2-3,TGTGCCAGCAGTGAAACGGGTGGCACAGATACGCAGTATTTT,CASSETGGTDTQYF
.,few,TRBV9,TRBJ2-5,TGTGCCAGCAGCGTAGTTCAGGGCGGAGAGACCCAGTACTTC,CASSVVQGGETQYF
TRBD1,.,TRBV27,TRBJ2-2,TGTGCCAGCACTTCTCGGTGGACAGGGACCTGGCCTAACACCGGGGAGCTGTTTTTT,CASTSRWTGTWPNTGELFF
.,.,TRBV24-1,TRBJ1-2,TGTGCCACCATAGGACATATAAACCCCTCACAATCGAGGACCCACTATGGCTACACCTTC,CATIGHINPSQSRTHYGYTF
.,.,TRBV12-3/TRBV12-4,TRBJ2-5,TGTGCCAGCAGTTCTCAAGAGACCCAGTACTTC,CASSSQETQYF
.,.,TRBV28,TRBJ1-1,TGTGCCAGCAGTCCCATCGGCGGCGAAGCTGAAGCTTTCTTT,CASSPIGGEAEAFF
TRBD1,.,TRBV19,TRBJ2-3,TGTGCCAGTGGAACCGGGACAGGCGTAGATACGCAGTATTTT,CASGTGTGVDTQYF
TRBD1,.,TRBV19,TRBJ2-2,TGTGCCAGTAGTACCCCGGGACAGGGTAACACCGGGGAGCTGTTTTTT,CASSTPGQGNTGELFF
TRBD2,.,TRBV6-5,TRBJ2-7,TGTGCCAGCAGTAAACCTTCTAGCGGCTACGAGCAGTACTTC,CASSKPSSGYEQYF
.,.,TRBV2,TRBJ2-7,TGTGCCAGCAGTCAAGTGACATACGAGCAGTACTTC,CASSQVTYEQYF
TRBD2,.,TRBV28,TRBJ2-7,TGTGCCAGCAGTTTCGGCGGGGGGGCATTTGCCTACGAGCAGTACTTC,CASSFGGGAFAYEQYF
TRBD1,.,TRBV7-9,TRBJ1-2,TGTGCCAGCAGCTTGCAGGGGGTGTACTATGGCTACACCTTC,CASSLQGVYYGYTF
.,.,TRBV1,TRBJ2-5,TGCACCAGCAGCCATTCCCGACTAGCGTTGGAGACCCAGTACTTC,CTSSHSRLALETQYF
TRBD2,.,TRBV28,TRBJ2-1,TGTGCCAGCAGTTTATGGGCGGGAGGAACTTACAATGAGCAGTTCTTC,CASSLWAGGTYNEQFF
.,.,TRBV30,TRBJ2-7,TGTGCCTGGAGTTCACAGGGCTACGAGCAGTACTTC,CAWSSQGYEQYF
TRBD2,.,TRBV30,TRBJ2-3,TGTGCCTGGAGGATTAGCGGGGGGCCCGGGGTTGCGCAGTATTTT,CAWRISGGPGVAQYF
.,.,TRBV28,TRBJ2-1,TGTGCCAGCAGTTTCCAAGCGTTCAATGAGCAGTTCTTC,CASSFQAFNEQFF
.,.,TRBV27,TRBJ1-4,TGTGCCAGCAGTCGTCAGGGTCTGACTAATGAAAAACTGTTTTTT,CASSRQGLTNEKLFF
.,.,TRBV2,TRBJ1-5,TGTGCCAGCAGAACGGGACAATATAGCAATCAGCCCCAGCATTTT,CASRTGQYSNQPQHF
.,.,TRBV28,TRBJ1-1,TGTGCCAGCAGTTCTTGGGGGGAGAACACTGAAGCTTTCTTT,CASSSWGENTEAFF
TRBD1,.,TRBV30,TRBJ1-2,TGTGCCTGGAGTTCCACCGGGACAGGGAGAGGCTACACCTTC,CAWSSTGTGRGYTF
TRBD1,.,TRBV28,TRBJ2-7,TGTGCCAGCAGTTCCATCGGGCAGGGGGTAACCTACGAGCAGTACTTC,CASSSIGQGVTYEQYF
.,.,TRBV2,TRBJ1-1,TGTGCAACCGGGTCGTGGACTGAAGCTTTCTTT,CATGSWTEAFF